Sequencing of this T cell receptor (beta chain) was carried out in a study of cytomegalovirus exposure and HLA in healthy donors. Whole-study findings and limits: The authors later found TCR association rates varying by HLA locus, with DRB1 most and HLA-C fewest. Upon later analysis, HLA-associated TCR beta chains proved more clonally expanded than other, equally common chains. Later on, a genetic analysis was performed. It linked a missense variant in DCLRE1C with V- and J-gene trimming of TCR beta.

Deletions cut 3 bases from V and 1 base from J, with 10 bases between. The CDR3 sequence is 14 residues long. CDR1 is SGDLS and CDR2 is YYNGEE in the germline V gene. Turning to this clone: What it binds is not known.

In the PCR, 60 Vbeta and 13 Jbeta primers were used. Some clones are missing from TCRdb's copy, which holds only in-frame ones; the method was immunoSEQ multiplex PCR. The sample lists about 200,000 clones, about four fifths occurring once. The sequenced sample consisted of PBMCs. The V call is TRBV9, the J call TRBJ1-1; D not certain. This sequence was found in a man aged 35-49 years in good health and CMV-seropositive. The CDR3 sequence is CASSGWGGNTEAFF. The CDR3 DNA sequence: TGTGCCAGCAGCGGGTGGGGAGGGAACACTGAAGCTTTCTTT.